This T cell receptor beta chain was sequenced for a study of OX40 agonist ivuxolimab in advanced cancers. Study-level findings and limits: Among patients with partial responses at 0.1-3.0 mg/kg, clonal expansion was among the lowest.

This CDR3 has 15 amino acids. In germline, CDR1 is SGHRS, CDR2 YFSETQ. V dropped 1 base and J dropped 0 bases, with 5 bases sitting between them. The method was immunoSEQ multiplex PCR; TCRdb's version includes in-frame clones alone and lacks a portion of them. The sample contains over 55,000 clones, around 80% of which appear only once. With regard to this clone: The antigen remains undetermined.

This TCR was recovered from an adult with an advanced solid tumor such as melanoma, head and neck, liver or kidney cancer. V and J are TRBV5-1 and TRBJ2-6; D is uncertain. This sample comprised CD4+ or CD8+ T cells sorted from blood, obtained in a trial of the OX40 agonist ivuxolimab. The CDR3 DNA reads as TGCGCCAGCAGCTTGAAAATCTCTGGGGCCAACGTCCTGACTTTC. Its protein product is CASSLKISGANVLTF.